Listed below are T cell receptor beta chains from one sample, sequenced in a study of PD-1 blockade in classical Hodgkin lymphoma. The table came from immunoSEQ multiplex PCR; TCRdb's copy has only in-frame clones and leaves some out. The sample consists of about 43,000 clones, over 65% of them appearing once. Here the sequenced sample was peripheral blood mononuclear cells (PBMCs), taken before the second cycle of nivolumab. The receptors derive from a human donor with classical Hodgkin lymphoma. CDR3s include the opening cysteine and the closing phenylalanine or tryptophan. D genes are given only for firm matches. Size is omitted from some rows. Given values are once, few, many or a class for expanded clones.

clone_size | j_call | v_call | d_call | cdr3_aa | cdr3_nt
. | TRBJ2-1 | TRBV6-5 | TRBD2 | CASSYPASGSDNEQFF | TGTGCCAGCAGCTACCCCGCTAGCGGGAGCGACAATGAGCAGTTCTTC
. | TRBJ2-3 | TRBV9 | TRBD1 | CASSPGVWTGSLTDTQYF | TGTGCCAGCAGCCCGGGGGTGTGGACAGGGAGTTTGACAGATACGCAGTATTTT
. | TRBJ2-3 | TRBV7-2 | TRBD2 | CASSLAGGARTQYF | TGTGCCAGCAGCTTGGCGGGAGGAGCTCGTACGCAGTATTTT
once | TRBJ1-3 | TRBV5-6 | . | CASSLGLDRGNTIYF | TGTGCCAGCAGCTTGGGACTCGACAGGGGAAACACCATATATTTT
once | TRBJ2-5 | TRBV7-2 | . | CASSSPPEGETQYF | TGTGCCAGCAGCTCTCCGCCGGAGGGAGAGACCCAGTACTTC
. | TRBJ1-5 | TRBV7-9 | . | CASSLLDSNQPQHF | TGTGCCAGCAGCTTACTTGATAGCAATCAGCCCCAGCATTTT
few | TRBJ2-3 | TRBV9 | . | CASSVQGAWGTDTQYF | TGTGCCAGCAGCGTGCAGGGTGCTTGGGGAACAGATACGCAGTATTTT
. | TRBJ1-5 | TRBV29-1 | . | CSQSRGTLNQPQHF | TGCAGCCAAAGTCGCGGGACACTGAATCAGCCCCAGCATTTT
. | TRBJ1-1 | TRBV30 | . | CAWSVQSLWGAFF | TGTGCCTGGAGTGTACAATCTTTATGGGGAGCTTTCTTT
. | TRBJ1-3 | TRBV5-6 | TRBD1 | CASSFTGAGNTIYF | TGTGCCAGCAGCTTTACAGGGGCTGGAAACACCATATATTTT
. | TRBJ2-2 | TRBV7-7 | TRBD1 | CASNRDRNTGELFF | TGTGCCTCGAACCGGGACAGAAACACCGGGGAGCTGTTTTTT
. | TRBJ1-1 | TRBV10-3 | . | CANKDPNTEAFF | TGTGCCAACAAGGACCCGAACACTGAAGCTTTCTTT
. | TRBJ1-5 | TRBV4-3 | . | CASSQDGTSNQPQHF | TGCGCCAGCAGCCAAGATGGGACAAGTAATCAGCCCCAGCATTTT
once | TRBJ1-5 | TRBV19 | TRBD1 | CASSIQGVGQPQHF | TGTGCCAGTAGTATCCAGGGGGTTGGTCAGCCCCAGCATTTT
once | TRBJ2-5 | TRBV2 | . | CASSEALLGSNQETQYF | TGTGCCAGCAGTGAAGCGCTCCTCGGGAGTAACCAAGAGACCCAGTACTTC
. | TRBJ2-3 | TRBV27 | . | CASSRPTDTQYF | TGTGCCAGCAGTCGCCCCACAGATACGCAGTATTTT